This T cell receptor (beta chain) was profiled in a study of OX40 agonist ivuxolimab in advanced cancers. Notes on the research overall: Ivuxolimab was an agonistic, fully human IgG2 monoclonal antibody directed against OX40 (CD134), a costimulatory receptor. Intravenous ivuxolimab was administered to patients every 2 weeks at six dose levels: 0.01, 0.1, 0.3, 1.5, 3 and 10 mg/kg. Of the approximately 54 patients in dose escalation, 19 had hepatocellular carcinoma, about 15 had melanoma, 9 had renal cell carcinoma and 9 had head and neck cancer. The dose-escalation cohort was almost 85% male with a mean age of around 64 years, ranging from roughly 23 to 90. Prior anti-PD-1, anti-PD-L1 or anti-CTLA-4 therapy was permitted, and checkpoint inhibitors had been received by about 37% of dose-escalation patients. Partial responses occurred in three dose-escalation patients: two with cutaneous melanoma and one with hepatocellular carcinoma. Peripheral TCRbeta sequencing was intended to test whether TCR sequence diversity was altered and clonal T-cell expansion was caused by ivuxolimab. The monotherapy dose-escalation portion (N ≈ 57 patients) of the phase I ivuxolimab trial is reported in the paper. On the study overall, not on this receptor specifically: Low levels of normalized T-cell clonal expansion were also seen in some nonresponding patients. On average, CD8+ T cells showed more expanded clones than CD4+ T cells after ivuxolimab. Which antigens the clonally expanded peripheral T cells were specific for was not determined. In the 0.1-3.0 mg/kg groups, partial responders were among the patients with the lowest normalized peripheral clonal expansion, particularly in CD8+ T cells. At doses of 0.1 to 3.0 mg/kg, clonal expansion of both CD4+ and CD8+ blood T cells was observed from baseline to week 6.

To sequence the TCRbeta CDR3 region, genomic DNA was isolated from the sorted cells. TCRbeta CDR3 regions were sequenced using the immunoSEQ Assay. This is the immuneACCESS table as TCRdb keeps it, with only in-frame sequences that have V and J called. A part of the clones is gone; compared with another copy, unresolved V genes explain less than half, and the rest is unexplained. This sample lists 80,000 to 100,000 clones; 90% to 95% were detected once. Around 0.51% of the sample comes from the top ten. The trial excluded patients who had a history of autoimmune disease or who were on systemic immunosuppression. In every dose cohort, peripheral blood was drawn for TCR sequencing at baseline, cycle 4 day 1, and cycle 7 day 1. The samples were drawn from a first-in-human, open-label, multicenter phase I dose-escalation trial of ivuxolimab. The trial enrolled adults with locally advanced or metastatic head and neck squamous cell, hepatocellular, melanoma or renal cell carcinoma. Before TCR sequencing, CD4+ T cells and CD8+ T cells were sorted from peripheral blood as separate populations.

The CDR3 starts with the cysteine, ends with the phenylalanine, and has 13 residues. The entry retains the CDR3 DNA only, 39 bases that are in frame from base 1. Relative to germline, V is 9 bases shorter and J is 10 bases shorter, with 19 bases between their ends. CDR1 and CDR2 were assigned from the germline V gene as SGHTA and FQGNSA. In the case of this clone: The target of this receptor is not known. Per-base qualities were not stored, and no clone one base away is much larger.

The material sequenced was CD4+ or CD8+ T cells sorted from blood, taken in a trial of the OX40 agonist ivuxolimab. The receptor's source is an adult with an advanced solid tumor such as melanoma, head and neck, liver or kidney cancer. The chain joins TRBV7-2 to TRBJ2-4; TRBD1 is a possible D gene, resting on 5 matching bases. The CDR3 reads as follows: CASAQGIALIQYF. The nucleotides are TGTGCCAGTGCCCAGGGTATAGCCCTAATTCAGTACTTC.